This TCR beta chain was profiled in a study of cytomegalovirus exposure and HLA in healthy donors (dated by TCRdb to the late 2010s). Background on the whole study: The 500 to 700 repertoires of the first cohort and the roughly 120 validation repertoires were produced on the same platform, according to a later analysis. A separate validation cohort of roughly 120 different subjects was used in addition to the approximately 670-subject first cohort. The study combined high-throughput TCR immunosequencing, statistical association of individual TCRs with disease status, and machine learning to predict cytomegalovirus infection status. The study was designed to test whether signatures of past pathogen exposure could be identified by cataloging public T cell receptors.

The study at large found these results: Most TCR sequences were seen in very few donors, while some public TCRs were found in many individuals. A later analysis had no HLA typing for the validation cohort, so co-occurrence there was scored across all 120 repertoires. Cytomegalovirus status was reported to be diagnosed by the classifier with high specificity and sensitivity in both the original and validation cohorts. A later analysis found that TCRs clustered in the first cohort also tended to co-occur in the 120 validation repertoires, with more than 90% of cluster scores above 0. The authors suggested that the approach could potentially be extended to other disease states and immunological phenotypes. In vitro tests confirmed that three of the cytomegalovirus-associated TCR beta chains recognize cytomegalovirus antigens. A total of 150 to 200 TCR beta chains were listed by the study as associated with cytomegalovirus.

This clone has a single count. Its recognized antigen is unknown. Base-call qualities are not available, and no considerably larger clone is one nucleotide away. The library was generated by the immunoSEQ multiplex PCR assay. Turning to the authors' computational methods: To diagnose cytomegalovirus status from the catalog of TCR beta chain sequences, a statistical classification framework was built. In its TCRdb copy, this immuneACCESS table keeps in-frame sequences only and misses some clones. Where compared with another copy, unresolved V genes explain less than half of these, and the others have no known cause. V and J calls and clone size are as listed in that table; D and trimming were resolved from the DNA. The sample includes 90,000 to 120,000 clones, with approximately 95% observed a single time. The top ten clonotypes cover 0.65% to 0.7% of the sample. The donors were included in the validation cohort of approximately 130 subjects, a group kept apart from the roughly 670-subject first cohort.

The TCR was taken from a woman younger than 35 in good health and CMV-seronegative. The sample consisted of PBMCs.

DNA sequence: TGTGCCAGCACGGGACAGGGGCTATACAATGAGCAGTTCTTC. It translates to CASTGQGLYNEQFF. Recombination linked TRBV25-1 to TRBJ2-1, and TRBD1 matches 10 of the central bases. According to the germline V gene, CDR1 reads MGHDK and CDR2 reads SYGVNS. The germline V and J ends show losses of 7 bases and 4 bases respectively, and no gene match explains 4 bases of the junction. The CDR3 runs 14 residues from the cysteine to the phenylalanine. Solely the CDR3 DNA is kept, with 42 bases framed from the first base.